Below are 27 T cell receptor beta chains sequenced from a single sample in a study of cytotoxic CD8 clonotypes in ibrutinib-treated CLL. Libraries were prepared by immunoSEQ multiplex PCR; TCRdb keeps only in-frame clonotypes and omits some of them. The repertoire includes under 200,000 clones, roughly 80% of them detected once, and roughly 2% sits in the top ten. The sample in question was PBMCs, obtained after 12 months of ibrutinib treatment. The receptors here all came from a human donor with chronic lymphocytic leukemia.

V usage is TRBV27 and J usage is TRBJ2-1, with TRBD1 as a possible D gene (5 bases). Trimming pared 2 bases from V and 0 bases from J, leaving 8 bases between. The CDR3 has 15 amino acids. Germline V gene sequence: CDR1 MNHEY, CDR2 SMNVEV (reference sequence). This CDR3 is CASSLQGNSYNEQFF. CDR3 DNA: TGTGCCAGCAGTTTACAGGGAAACTCCTACAATGAGCAGTTCTTC.

DNA of the CDR3: TGTGCCAGCTCACTCGGGTCTGGGAAAAACACTGAAGCTTTCTTT. Its protein product is CASSLGSGKNTEAFF. The V and J genes are TRBV18 and TRBJ1-1; the D is unclear. Germline loops: CDR1 KGHSH, CDR2 LQKENI. This CDR3 is 15 amino acids long. The V end lost 4 bases, the J end lost 2 bases, and 14 bases lay between the germline ends.

This clone was seen at least ten times. V is TRBV18 and J is TRBJ1-2, with D tentatively TRBD1 (5 bases). CDR1 is KGHSH, CDR2 LQKENI, per germline. V gave up 3 bases and J gave up 8 bases, with 22 bases separating them. The length of the CDR3 is 16 residues. CDR3 sequence reads: CASSPSGTASLGGYTF. CDR3 in DNA: TGTGCCAGCTCACCTTCCGGGACGGCCTCCCTAGGGGGCTACACCTTC. The complete variable domain, with remaining parts taken from reference TRBV18 and TRBJ1-2, reads NAGVMQNPRHLVRRRGQEARLRCSPMKGHSHVYWYRQLPEEGLKFMVYLQKENIIDESGMPKERFSAEFPKEGPSILRIQQVVRGDSAAYFCASSPSGTASLGGYTFGSGTRLTVV.

This clone was observed once. V gene TRBV5-6 combines with J gene TRBJ1-3; no clear D gene. The CDR3 runs to 15 residues. Germline CDR1 and CDR2: SGHDT and YYEEEE. The ends were cut back, 5 bases at V and 1 base at J, with 13 bases in the middle. The DNA of the CDR3 is TGTGCCAGCAGGGTGTGGCTTCTATCTGGAAACACCATATATTTT. It encodes CASRVWLLSGNTIYF.

V is TRBV28 and J is TRBJ1-4; tentative D call: TRBD1 (6 bases). The CDR3 contains 13 residues. With 9 bases removed from V and 9 bases from J, the gap between germline ends came to 17 bases. Germline-derived CDR1 and CDR2 are MDHEN and SYDVKM. The CDR3 sequence is CASTTGFLKKLFF. The CDR3 bases are TGTGCCAGTACAACAGGGTTTTTGAAAAAACTGTTTTTT.

The gene calls are TRBV30 and TRBJ1-2; D uncertain. The CDR3 loop spans 11 amino acids. Per the germline V gene, CDR1 is GTSNPN and CDR2 is SVGIG (reference sequence). The V end was cut by 3 bases, the J end by 3 bases, with 5 bases between. Written as DNA, the CDR3 is TGTGCCTGGAGCCGGGACTATGGCTACACCTTC. This translates into CAWSRDYGYTF. The full variable domain, completed using reference TRBV30 and TRBJ1-2, is SQTIHQWPATLVQPVGSPLSLECTVEGTSNPNLYWYRQAAGRGLQLLFYSVGIGQISSEVPQNLSASRPQDRQFILSSKKLLLSDSGFYLCAWSRDYGYTFGSGTRLTVV.

The V gene is TRBV6-1, the J gene TRBJ2-1; D unresolved. The ends were cut back, 2 bases at V and 7 bases at J, with 12 bases in the middle. CDR1 and CDR2 from the germline V gene are MNHNS and SASEGT. This CDR3 is built from 14 residues. CDR3: CASSERGRVNEQFF. The CDR3 DNA reads TGTGCCAGCAGTGAACGTGGCAGAGTAAATGAGCAGTTCTTC.

The chain is built from TRBV28 and TRBJ2-3; D gene unclear. Trimming removed 4 bases from V and 6 bases from J, with 14 bases in between. Germline V CDR1 and CDR2: MDHEN, SYDVKM. This CDR3 comprises 14 residues. DNA of the CDR3: TGTGCCAGCAGTTCCCCCGCTTCAAGGGATACGCAGTATTTT. It is translated as CASSSPASRDTQYF.

There are a few counts of this clone. The chain uses TRBV5-8 and TRBJ2-5, with a tentative D call TRBD2 (6 bases). The germline V gene encodes CDR1 SGHTS and CDR2 YDEGEE. The germline V and J ends were trimmed by 2 bases and 3 bases, with 11 bases remaining between them. The CDR3 has 14 amino acids. The CDR3 loop is CASSFGGREETQYF. CDR3 DNA: TGTGCCAGCAGCTTCGGGGGAAGGGAAGAGACCCAGTACTTC.

The V and J genes are TRBV5-1 and TRBJ2-7, with D possibly TRBD2 on 6 matching bases. The CDR3 runs 14 residues. Trimming stripped 4 bases from V and 3 bases from J, with 14 bases between. Germline V gene sequence: CDR1 SGHRS, CDR2 YFSETQ. The DNA for the CDR3 is TGCGCCAGCAGCACTCGGGGCGGGGACTACGAGCAGTACTTC. This gives the protein CASSTRGGDYEQYF.

The rearrangement links TRBV29-1 to TRBJ2-7; 7 bases agree with TRBD2. The V gene's germline CDR1 is SQVTM and CDR2 ANQGSEA. This CDR3 contains 12 residues. J lost 5 bases, V lost 6 bases, and 7 bases had no gene match. The CDR3 DNA sequence: TGCAGCGTCCTAACTAGCGCCCACGAGCAGTACTTC. Its protein product is CSVLTSAHEQYF.

CDR3 sequence reads: CAWSFTGDGGYTF. The CDR3 coding sequence is TGTGCCTGGAGTTTTACCGGGGATGGTGGCTACACCTTC. This chain joins TRBV30 and TRBJ1-2; D remains ambiguous. Deletions cut 2 bases from V and 7 bases from J, with 14 bases between. Germline V lookup: CDR1 GTSNPN, CDR2 SVGIG (reference sequence). The CDR3 spans 13 residues.

This clone was recorded only once. The chain links TRBV5-1 to TRBJ1-3, with D hard to call. This CDR3 is 16 amino acids long. Germline loops: CDR1 SGHRS, CDR2 YFSETQ. The V end lost 0 bases, the J end lost 1 base, and 11 bases lay between the germline ends. CDR3 sequence reads: CASSLAIPESGNTIYF. Here the CDR3 DNA reads TGCGCCAGCAGCTTGGCCATCCCGGAGTCTGGAAACACCATATATTTT.

This chain uses TRBV11-3 with TRBJ2-1; D unresolved. CDR1 is SGHNT, CDR2 YENEEA, per germline. V gave up 0 bases and J gave up 7 bases, with 10 bases separating them. The CDR3 is 14 amino acids. The CDR3 here is CASSLDRGGNEQFF. In nucleotides, the CDR3 is TGTGCCAGCAGCTTAGATCGCGGTGGTAATGAGCAGTTCTTC.

The V call is TRBV14, the J call TRBJ2-3; the D gene is possibly TRBD2 (5 bases). The V and J ends lost 5 bases and 0 bases respectively, with 15 bases between them. The CDR3 runs 16 residues. CDR1 and CDR2 (germline): SGHDN, FVKESK. CDR3 in amino acids: CASSALGSLSTDTQYF. CDR3 nucleotide sequence: TGTGCCAGCAGCGCCCTTGGGAGTCTCAGCACAGATACGCAGTATTTT.

The genes are TRBV4-1 and TRBJ2-5; D uncertain. Trimming stripped 3 bases from V and 2 bases from J, with 1 base between. CDR1 and CDR2 from the germline V gene are MGHRA and YSYEKL. This CDR3 is built from 11 residues. The CDR3 sequence: CASSQQETQYF. In DNA, the CDR3 is TGCGCCAGCAGCCAGCAAGAGACCCAGTACTTC.

The chain employs TRBV29-1 and TRBJ1-2, with D hard to call. CDR3 length equals 12 residues. Germline V gene sequence: CDR1 SQVTM, CDR2 ANQGSEA. The V end was cut by 4 bases, the J end by 5 bases, with 11 bases between. The CDR3 here is CSVGSAEYGYTF. The CDR3 DNA is TGCAGCGTTGGCTCGGCAGAGTATGGCTACACCTTC.

This clone was observed once. This chain links TRBV11-2 with TRBJ2-1; 8 bases are shared with TRBD2. V lost 6 bases, J lost 7 bases, and 14 bases stayed unmatched. Looked up from germline, CDR1 is SGHAT and CDR2 is FQNNGV. CDR3 size: 16 residues. CDR3: CASSLMSSGSVNEQFF. The CDR3 region has the DNA TGTGCCAGCAGTCTAATGTCCAGCGGGAGCGTAAATGAGCAGTTCTTC.

The chain combines TRBV28 with TRBJ1-5, with 11 positions matching TRBD1. Germline CDR1 is MDHEN and CDR2 is SYDVKM. Trimming took 6 bases from V and 2 from J; bases not matched to a gene: 6. This CDR3 comprises 16 residues. CDR3 in DNA: TGTGCCAGCAGGTCTTGGGGACAGGGGGGCAATCAGCCCCAGCATTTT. Protein: CASRSWGQGGNQPQHF.

The gene calls are TRBV29-1 and TRBJ2-1; 7 bases line up with TRBD1. The length of the CDR3 is 14 residues. The germline CDR1 and CDR2 sequences are SQVTM and ANQGSEA. V dropped 4 bases and J dropped 3; count of bases not matched to a gene: 6. The chain's CDR3 is CSVVRDSNYNEQFF. The CDR3 coding sequence is TGCAGCGTTGTCCGGGACAGCAACTACAATGAGCAGTTCTTC.

The rearrangement joins TRBV7-2 to TRBJ2-3, with D possibly matching TRBD2 (5 bases). Germline CDR1 is SGHTA and CDR2 is FQGNSA. The CDR3 sequence is 13 residues long. The V gene lost 2 bases and the J gene lost 6 bases, with 9 bases spanning the gap. Here the CDR3 DNA reads TGTGCCAGCAGCTTACGGGAACGGGATACGCAGTATTTT. Translated, it gives CASSLRERDTQYF.

CDR3 in amino acids: CASGGVEAFF. CDR3 coding DNA: TGTGCCAGCGGGGGGGTTGAAGCTTTCTTT. The gene calls are TRBV5-4 and TRBJ1-1; D is possibly TRBD1 (5 bases). The CDR3 is 10 amino acids. CDR1 is SGHNT and CDR2 is YYREEE in the germline V gene (reference sequence). Trimming pared 7 bases from V and 7 bases from J, leaving 8 bases between. The complete variable domain, with remaining parts taken from reference TRBV5-4 and TRBJ1-1, reads ETGVTQSPTHLIKTRGQQVTLRCSSQSGHNTVSWYQQALGQGPQFIFQYYREEENGRGNFPPRFSGLQFPNYSSELNVNALELDDSALYLCASGGVEAFFGQGTRLTVV.

The chain uses TRBV6-5 and TRBJ1-3; D might be TRBD1 (5 bases). The germline V gene has CDR1 MNHEY and CDR2 SVGAGI. The CDR3 is 15 amino acids. The CDR3 coding sequence is TGTGCTGCCGGCACGGGGACCCTCTCTGGAAACACCATATATTTT. The encoded protein is CAAGTGTLSGNTIYF.

The V and J genes are TRBV28 and TRBJ1-1; weak D call: TRBD1 (6 bases). This CDR3 comprises 15 residues. With 5 bases removed from V and 6 bases from J, the gap between germline ends came to 19 bases. The germline V gene encodes CDR1 MDHEN and CDR2 SYDVKM. The CDR3 DNA follows: TGTGCCAGCAGTCTCAGGGGAACCATAAGGTCTGAAGCTTTCTTT. Translation gives CASSLRGTIRSEAFF.

The rearrangement joins TRBV7-9 to TRBJ2-1, with D tentatively TRBD1 or TRBD2 (5 bases each). The CDR3 extends over 15 amino acids. With 1 base removed from V and 9 bases from J, the gap between germline ends came to 16 bases. Germline CDR1 SEHNR, CDR2 FQNEAQ (reference sequence). The DNA of the CDR3 is TGTGCCAGCAGCTTAGAGAGGGGATGGTGGGGTGAGCAGTTCTTC. Translating gives CASSLERGWWGEQFF.

This clone was detected only once. The chain links TRBV18 to TRBJ2-7; 9 nucleotides align to TRBD1. CDR1 and CDR2 from the germline V gene are KGHSH and LQKENI. This CDR3 contains 15 residues. With 1 base clipped from V and 6 bases from J, the junction kept 7 bases outside the gene matches. Written as DNA, the CDR3 is TGTGCCAGCTCACCACGGATAGGACAGGGGTTCGAGCAGTACTTC. It yields the protein CASSPRIGQGFEQYF.

The chain recombines TRBV5-6 with TRBJ2-7, with D perhaps matching TRBD2 (5 bases). CDR1 and CDR2 (germline): SGHDT, YYEEEE. V lost 0 bases, J lost 5 bases, and 12 bases lay in between. The CDR3 is 14 amino acids. The DNA of the CDR3 is TGTGCCAGCAGCTTGGGGTCGGGGAAAGACGAGCAGTACTTC. Translation: CASSLGSGKDEQYF.